The text below deals with one T cell receptor (beta chain). The target antigen is unknown. This sample is part of a study of T cell responses to AZD1222 COVID-19 vaccine. Findings and limits, study-wide: Along spike, vaccine-associated CD4 TCRs were found throughout, with dominance at 160-218 and 743-854.

The table came from immunoSEQ multiplex PCR; TCRdb's copy has only in-frame clones and leaves some out. The sample has some 150,000 clones, approximately 91% seen once; the top ten hold about 1.8%. CDR3 length: 14 residues. Germline loops: CDR1 SGHDT, CDR2 YYEEEE. V was shortened by 5 bases and J by 2 bases, with 13 bases between the two germline ends. The origin of this receptor is an adult who received the AZD1222 COVID-19 vaccine. This chain uses TRBV5-6 with TRBJ1-1; no firm D call. Sequenced material: peripheral blood, taken 28 days after the second AZD1222 dose. The CDR3 DNA sequence: TGTGCCAGCAGGAATAGTCTGGCTAACACTGAAGCTTTCTTT. It specifies CASRNSLANTEAFF.